This T cell receptor beta chain was captured in a study of blood T cells in healthy people across ages (dated by TCRdb to the mid-2010s). Turning to the overall study: In model experiments, template switching captured roughly one uniquely barcoded TCR beta cDNA molecule for every two T cells. The study measured age-related changes in TCR beta repertoire diversity using deep sequencing normalized with unique cDNA molecular identifiers. The donors were divided into four age groups: young (average around 17 years), middle-aged (about 39), aged (approximately 64) and long-lived (about 80). To avoid experimental bias, donors of different ages were distributed randomly across sequencing lanes. Two additional independent replicas of 1 million unique cDNA reads from the same blood draw were analyzed for two donors (one aged 18 to 30 and one aged 80 or older).

Systemically healthy Caucasian individuals from Russia, some 36 in total and aged roughly 6 to 100 years, were included as donors. Approximately 10 milliliters of peripheral blood were collected from each donor into EDTA-treated Vacutainer tubes. Ficoll-Paque density-gradient centrifugation was used to isolate PBMCs, with at least 7 million obtained per sample. Total RNA, at least 5 micrograms per sample, was extracted from PBMCs with Trizol reagent. For every donor, an aliquot of PBMCs went through flow cytometry to measure the percentages of naive CD45RAhigh/CD27high T cells. Points on this clonotype: Its recognized antigen is unknown. The sample holds no much larger clone one base away, and base qualities are not on file.

The CDR3 goes from the cysteine to the phenylalanine over 15 residues. CDR3 DNA only is kept here, 45 bases in frame from base 1. The germline V gene gives CDR1 as MGHRA and CDR2 as YSYEKL. V is pared back by 0 bases and J by 5 bases, with 13 bases lying between the germline termini. Receptors were amplified or captured by 5' RACE. The data were produced on an Illumina HiSeq 2500. A second PCR of about 6 to 11 cycles was performed with a sample-barcoded 5' primer and a J-beta primer mix. Each TCR beta cDNA molecule received a unique molecular identifier from a template-switch 5' adaptor carrying 12 random nucleotides. Each sample yielded at least 2.5 million CDR3-containing paired-end reads. First-strand cDNA was synthesized from all RNA with the Mint cDNA synthesis kit, primed by a TRBC-specific oligonucleotide. After uracil-DNA glycosylase treatment, a first 18-cycle PCR used universal primers M1SS and BC2_uni_R on all cDNA. The published analysis was carried out like this. Normalization of each sample was performed by random selection of 1 million high-quality reads, each carrying a distinct molecular identifier. Instead of being binned into consensus sequences, reads with shared molecular identifiers were discarded. MiTCR, set to a Q25 quality threshold and the strictest error-elimination algorithm, was used for CDR3 identification, clonotype clustering and error correction. A nonparametric unseen species model using Euler transformation provided a lower-bound estimate of total TCR beta diversity. TCRdb redid the processing of the public reads, applying fastp at Q25 and MiXCR, and retained in-frame beta chains. For every CDR3 protein sequence, its rows merge into one entry that carries the most common genes and DNA. The V and J calls come from TCRdb's annotation, not from the publication. Counted in this sample were 1,300,000 or so distinct CDR3 sequences; approximately 59% of them appeared once. Over 6.5% of the sample lies in the top ten.

Overall results and qualifications from the work: Since profiling was done on bulk unsorted PBMCs, naive and antigen-experienced compartments could not be conclusively compared. The percentage of naive T cells measured by flow cytometry correlated strongly with observed TCR beta diversity. Observed TCR beta diversity per million T cells fell roughly linearly with age, and a significant reduction was already apparent by age about 38. Because donor CMV infection status was unknown, age-related changes in expanded clonotypes were potentially confounded. Total diversity estimates from one million sequenced T cells were considered lower bounds and underestimates. Compared with the aged group, the long-lived group had more naive CD4+ T cells, fewer expanded clones and increased TCR diversity, suggesting age selection.

This TCR was sampled from a man aged 18 to 30 in good health. The chain couples TRBV4-1 to TRBJ1-1; the D segment could be TRBD1, given 6 matching bases. Sequenced input: blood. The sequenced DNA: TGCGCCAGCAGCCAAGACGGGCGGGGGCTGACTGAAGCTTTCTTT. Its translation reads: CASSQDGRGLTEAFF.